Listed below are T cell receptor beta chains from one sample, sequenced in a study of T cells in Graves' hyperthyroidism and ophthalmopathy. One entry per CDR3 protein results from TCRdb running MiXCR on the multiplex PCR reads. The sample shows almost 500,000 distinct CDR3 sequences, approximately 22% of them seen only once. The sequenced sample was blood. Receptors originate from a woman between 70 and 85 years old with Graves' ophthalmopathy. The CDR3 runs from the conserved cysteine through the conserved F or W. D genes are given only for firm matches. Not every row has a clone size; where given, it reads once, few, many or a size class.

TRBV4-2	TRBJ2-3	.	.	TGTGCCAGCAGCCAAGATGGGACCTCAGATACGCAGTATTTT	CASSQDGTSDTQYF
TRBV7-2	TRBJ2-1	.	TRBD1	TGTGCCAGCAGTCGTAGCAGGGGACAGGGTGGACACAATGAGCAGTTCTTC	CASSRSRGQGGHNEQFF
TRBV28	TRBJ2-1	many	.	TGTGCCAGCAGTGGGGGGTTGTCCTACAATGAGCAGTTCTTC	CASSGGLSYNEQFF
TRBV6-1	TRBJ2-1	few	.	TGTGCCAGCAGTGTAAGTGCGAGGCCCCACAATGAGCAGTTCTTC	CASSVSARPHNEQFF
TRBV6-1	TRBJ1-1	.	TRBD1	TGTGCCAGCAGCCCGGGGACAGGGCATCTGAACACTGAAGCTTTCTTT	CASSPGTGHLNTEAFF
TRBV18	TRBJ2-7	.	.	TGTGCCAGCTCACCAGACGCAGGGGGGGGCTACGAGCAGTACTTC	CASSPDAGGGYEQYF
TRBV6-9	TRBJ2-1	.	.	TGTGCCAGCAGTTATCGGTTAGGCGAGCAGTTCTTC	CASSYRLGEQFF
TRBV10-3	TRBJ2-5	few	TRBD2	TGTGCCATCAGTAGACTAGCGGAACAAGAGACCCAGTACTTC	CAISRLAEQETQYF
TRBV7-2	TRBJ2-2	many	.	TGTGCCAGCAGCTTAGGGGGGGGCCCGAACACCGGGGAGCTGTTTTTT	CASSLGGGPNTGELFF
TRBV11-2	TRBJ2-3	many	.	TGTGCCAGCAGCCCAGGTGGTGGGAGTGGAAATACGCAGTATTTT	CASSPGGGSGNTQYF
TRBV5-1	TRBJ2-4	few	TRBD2	TGCGCCAGCAGCCCCGGACCCAGCGGGGGCCCCAAAAACATTCAGTACTTC	CASSPGPSGGPKNIQYF
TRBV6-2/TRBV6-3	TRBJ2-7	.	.	TGTGCCAGCAGTTACCCGACGTTTTCCGTTACAGGACCGCGCGAGCAGTACTTC	CASSYPTFSVTGPREQYF
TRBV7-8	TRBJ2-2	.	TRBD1	TGTGCCAGCAGCTTATTCCAATTAAAGGGGGCGCGAACCGGGGAGCTGTTTTTT	CASSLFQLKGARTGELFF
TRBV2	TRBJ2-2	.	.	TGTGCCAGCACCACCCCCCGAGGATCGGAGATTAACACCGGGGAGCTGTTTTTT	CASTTPRGSEINTGELFF
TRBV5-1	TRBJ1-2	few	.	TGCGCCAGCTATGGAGATAACTATGGCTACACCTTC	CASYGDNYGYTF
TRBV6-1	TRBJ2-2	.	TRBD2	TGTGCCAGCTCTCACCCTGTAGCGGGAGTAGACGCGAACACCGGGGAGCTGTTTTTT	CASSHPVAGVDANTGELFF
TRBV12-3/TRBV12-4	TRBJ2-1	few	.	TGTGCCAGCAGTGGACGGAACTACAATGAGCAGTTCTTC	CASSGRNYNEQFF
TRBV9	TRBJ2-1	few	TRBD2	TGTGCCAGCAGCGTAGTACAGCGGGAGGGATACAATGAGCAGTTCTTC	CASSVVQREGYNEQFF
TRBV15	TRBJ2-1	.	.	TGTGCCACCAGCAGAGTAAGACTGACTAGCTCCTACAATGAGCAGTTCTTC	CATSRVRLTSSYNEQFF
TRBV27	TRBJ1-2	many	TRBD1	TGTGCCAGCAGTATAGGACAGGGGGCACGGGGCTACACCTTC	CASSIGQGARGYTF
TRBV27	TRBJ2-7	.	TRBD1	TGTGCCAGCAGTTTATACAGGGGGCAACGGCAGTACTTC	CASSLYRGQRQYF
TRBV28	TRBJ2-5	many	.	TGTGCCAGCAGTTTCCAGGGGAACCAAGAGACCCAGTACTTC	CASSFQGNQETQYF
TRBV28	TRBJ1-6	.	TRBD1	TGTGCCAGCAGTCCCCGGGACAGGGATAATTCACCCCTCCACTTT	CASSPRDRDNSPLHF